The text below deals with one T cell receptor (beta chain). The record originates from a study of control samples from healthy donors and cancer patients. Assay: immunoSEQ multiplex PCR; the TCRdb copy retains only in-frame clones and omits some. This table holds about 110,000 clones, about nine tenths found once. Sequencing was done on a sample of blood. This receptor was obtained from a human donor in good health. The donor label of this sample is uncertain.

CDR3: CATSDSGQGRLETQYF. CDR3 nucleotides: TGTGCCACCAGTGATTCGGGACAGGGGAGGTTGGAGACCCAGTACTTC. This sequence joins TRBV24-1 and TRBJ2-5; 10 bases fit TRBD1. The germline gives CDR1 KGHDR, CDR2 SFDVKD. The CDR3 consists of 16 residues. With 2 bases clipped from V and 5 bases from J, the junction kept 7 bases outside the gene matches.